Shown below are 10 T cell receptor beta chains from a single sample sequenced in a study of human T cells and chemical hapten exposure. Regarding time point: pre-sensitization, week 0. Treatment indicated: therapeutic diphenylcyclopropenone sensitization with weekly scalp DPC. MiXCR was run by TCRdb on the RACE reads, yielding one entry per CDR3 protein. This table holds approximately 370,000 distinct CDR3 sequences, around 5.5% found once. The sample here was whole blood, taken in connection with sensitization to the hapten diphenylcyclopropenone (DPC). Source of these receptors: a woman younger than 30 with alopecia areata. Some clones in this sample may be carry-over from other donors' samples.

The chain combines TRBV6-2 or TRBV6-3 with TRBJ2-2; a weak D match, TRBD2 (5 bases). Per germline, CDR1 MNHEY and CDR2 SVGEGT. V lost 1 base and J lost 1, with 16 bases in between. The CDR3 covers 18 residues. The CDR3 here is CASSYWAGPPVNTGELFF. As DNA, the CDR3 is TGTGCCAGCAGTTACTGGGCGGGCCCGCCGGTGAACACCGGGGAGCTGTTTTTT.

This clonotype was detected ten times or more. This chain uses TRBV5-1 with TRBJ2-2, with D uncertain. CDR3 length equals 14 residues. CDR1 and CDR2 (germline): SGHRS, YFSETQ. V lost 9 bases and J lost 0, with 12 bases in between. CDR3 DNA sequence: TGCGCCACAAGGACGGAGCCGAACACCGGGGAGCTGTTTTTT. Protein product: CATRTEPNTGELFF.

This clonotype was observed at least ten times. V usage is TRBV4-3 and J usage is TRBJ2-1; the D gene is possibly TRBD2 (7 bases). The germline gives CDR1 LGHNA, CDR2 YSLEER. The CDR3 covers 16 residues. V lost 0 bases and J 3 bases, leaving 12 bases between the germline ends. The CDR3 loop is CASSQEAGALYNEQFF. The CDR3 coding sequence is TGCGCCAGCAGCCAAGAGGCGGGGGCCCTCTACAATGAGCAGTTCTTC.

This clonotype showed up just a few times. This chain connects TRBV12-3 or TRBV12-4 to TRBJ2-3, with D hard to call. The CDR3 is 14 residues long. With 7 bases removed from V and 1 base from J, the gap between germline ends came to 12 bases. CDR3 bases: TGTGCCAGCACCCCCGGTAGGGGCACAGATACGCAGTATTTT. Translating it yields CASTPGRGTDTQYF.

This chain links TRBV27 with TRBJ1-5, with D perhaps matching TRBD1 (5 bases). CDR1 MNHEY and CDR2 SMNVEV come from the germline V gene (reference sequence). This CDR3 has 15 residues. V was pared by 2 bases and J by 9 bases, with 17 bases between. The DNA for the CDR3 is TGTGCCAGCAGTTTAAATGCAGGGTATGGAGGGCCCCAGCATTTT. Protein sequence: CASSLNAGYGGPQHF.

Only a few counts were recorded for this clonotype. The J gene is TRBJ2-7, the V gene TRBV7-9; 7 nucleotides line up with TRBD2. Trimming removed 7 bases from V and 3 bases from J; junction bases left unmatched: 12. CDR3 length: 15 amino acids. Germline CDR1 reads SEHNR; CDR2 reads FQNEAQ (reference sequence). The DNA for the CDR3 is TGTGCCAGCATCCACATGGGAGGGGAGGGCTACGAGCAGTACTTC. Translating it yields CASIHMGGEGYEQYF.

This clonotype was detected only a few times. CDR3 nucleotide sequence: TGTGCCAGCAGTCAAGGGACAGGGGGCTTTGGAGGCTACACCTTC. Amino acids: CASSQGTGGFGGYTF. The V and J genes are TRBV6-5 and TRBJ1-2, with 12 bases identical to TRBD1. Germline-derived CDR1 and CDR2 are MNHEY and SVGAGI. The CDR3 extends over 15 amino acids. After removal of 5 bases from V and 8 bases from J, the junction contained 9 bases not matched to a gene.

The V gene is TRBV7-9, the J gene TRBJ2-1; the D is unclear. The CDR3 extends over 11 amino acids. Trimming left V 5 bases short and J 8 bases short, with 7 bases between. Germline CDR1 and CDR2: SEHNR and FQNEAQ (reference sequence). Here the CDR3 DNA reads TGTGCCAGCAGCCCTCAGTATGAGCAGTTCTTC. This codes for CASSPQYEQFF.

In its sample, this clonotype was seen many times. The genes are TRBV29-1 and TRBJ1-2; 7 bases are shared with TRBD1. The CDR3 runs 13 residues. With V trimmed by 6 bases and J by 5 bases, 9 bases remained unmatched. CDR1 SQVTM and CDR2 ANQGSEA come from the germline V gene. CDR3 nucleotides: TGCAGCGTAGCCCAGGGGGATGGATATGGCTACACCTTC. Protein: CSVAQGDGYGYTF.

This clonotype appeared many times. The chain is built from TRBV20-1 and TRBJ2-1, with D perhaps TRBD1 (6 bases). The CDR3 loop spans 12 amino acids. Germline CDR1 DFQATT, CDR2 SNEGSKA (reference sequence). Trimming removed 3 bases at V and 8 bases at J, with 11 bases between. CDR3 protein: CSARHREHEQFF. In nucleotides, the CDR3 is TGCAGTGCTAGGCACAGGGAACATGAGCAGTTCTTC.